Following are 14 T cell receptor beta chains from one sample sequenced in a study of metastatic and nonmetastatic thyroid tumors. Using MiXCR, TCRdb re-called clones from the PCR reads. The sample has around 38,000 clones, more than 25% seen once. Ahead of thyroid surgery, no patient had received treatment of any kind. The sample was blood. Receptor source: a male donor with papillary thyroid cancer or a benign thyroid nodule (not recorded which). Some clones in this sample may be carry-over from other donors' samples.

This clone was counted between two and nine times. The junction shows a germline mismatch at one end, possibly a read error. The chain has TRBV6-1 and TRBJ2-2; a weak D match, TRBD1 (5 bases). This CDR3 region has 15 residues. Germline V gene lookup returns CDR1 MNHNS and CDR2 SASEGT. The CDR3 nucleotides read TGTGCCAGCGGTCTCCTCAGGGAAAACACCGTGGAGCTGTTTTTT. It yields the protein CASGLLRENTVELFF.

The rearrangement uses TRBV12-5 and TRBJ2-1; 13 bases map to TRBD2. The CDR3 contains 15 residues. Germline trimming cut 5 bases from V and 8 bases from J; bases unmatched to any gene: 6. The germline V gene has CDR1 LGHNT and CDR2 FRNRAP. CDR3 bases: TGTGCTAGTGGTCGAGGACTAGCGGGAGTTGATGAGCAGTTCTTC. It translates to CASGRGLAGVDEQFF.

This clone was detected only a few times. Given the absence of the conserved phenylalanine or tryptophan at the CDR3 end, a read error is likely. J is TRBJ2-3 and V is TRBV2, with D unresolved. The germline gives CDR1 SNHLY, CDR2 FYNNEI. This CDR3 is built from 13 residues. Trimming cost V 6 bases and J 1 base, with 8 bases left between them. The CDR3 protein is CASSSQGTDTQYS. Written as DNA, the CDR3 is TGTGCCAGCAGCTCACAAGGCACAGATACGCAGTATTCT.

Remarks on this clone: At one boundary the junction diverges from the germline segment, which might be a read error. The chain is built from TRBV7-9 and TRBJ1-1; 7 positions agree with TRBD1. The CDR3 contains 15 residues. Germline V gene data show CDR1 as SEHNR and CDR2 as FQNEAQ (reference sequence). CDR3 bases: TGTGCCAGCAGCCCCAGATGGACAGGTAACACTGAAGCTTTGTTT. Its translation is CASSPRWTGNTEALF. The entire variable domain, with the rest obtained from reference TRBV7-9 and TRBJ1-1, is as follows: DTGVSQNPRHKITKRGQNVTFRCDPISEHNRLYWYRQTLGQGPEFLTYFQNEAQLEKSRLLSDRFSAERPKGSFSTLEIQRTEQGDSAMYLCASSPRWTGNTEALFGQGTRLTVV.

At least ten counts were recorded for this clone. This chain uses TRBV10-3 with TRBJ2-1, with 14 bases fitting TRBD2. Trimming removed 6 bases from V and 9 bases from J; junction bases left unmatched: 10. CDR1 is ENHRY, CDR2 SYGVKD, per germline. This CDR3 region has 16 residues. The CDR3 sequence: CAIRPGTSGSFGEQFF. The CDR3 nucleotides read TGTGCCATCAGACCCGGGACTAGCGGGAGTTTTGGTGAGCAGTTCTTC.

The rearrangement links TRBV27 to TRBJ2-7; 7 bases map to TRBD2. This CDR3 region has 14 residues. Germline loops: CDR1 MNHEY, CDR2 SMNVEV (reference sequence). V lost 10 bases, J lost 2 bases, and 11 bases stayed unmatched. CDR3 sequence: CAITIIGRPYEQYF. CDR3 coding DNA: TGTGCCATCACTATTATCGGGAGGCCCTACGAGCAGTACTTC.

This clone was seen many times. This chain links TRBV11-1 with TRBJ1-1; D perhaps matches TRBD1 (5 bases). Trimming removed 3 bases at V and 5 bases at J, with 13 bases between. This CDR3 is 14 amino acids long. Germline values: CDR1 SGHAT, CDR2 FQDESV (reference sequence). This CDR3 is CASSLEGGVTEAFF. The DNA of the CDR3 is TGTGCCAGCAGCTTGGAGGGAGGGGTTACTGAAGCTTTCTTT.

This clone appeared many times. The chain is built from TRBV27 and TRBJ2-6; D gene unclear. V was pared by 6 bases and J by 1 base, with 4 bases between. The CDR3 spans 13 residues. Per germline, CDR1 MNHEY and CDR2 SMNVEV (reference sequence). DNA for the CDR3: TGTGCCAGCAGATTTTCTGGGGCCAACGTCCTGACTTTC. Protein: CASRFSGANVLTF. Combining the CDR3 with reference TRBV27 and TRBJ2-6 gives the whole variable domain EAQVTQNPRYLITVTGKKLTVTCSQNMNHEYMSWYRQDPGLGLRQIYYSMNVEVTDKGDVPEGYKVSRKEKRNFPLILESPSPNQTSLYFCASRFSGANVLTFGAGSRLTVL.

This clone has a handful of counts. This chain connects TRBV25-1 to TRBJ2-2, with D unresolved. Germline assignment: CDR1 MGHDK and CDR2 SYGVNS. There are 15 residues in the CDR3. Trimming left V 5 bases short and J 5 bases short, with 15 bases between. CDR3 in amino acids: CASSPSAVRTGELFF. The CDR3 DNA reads TGTGCCAGCAGTCCCTCGGCAGTCCGGACCGGGGAGCTGTTTTTT.

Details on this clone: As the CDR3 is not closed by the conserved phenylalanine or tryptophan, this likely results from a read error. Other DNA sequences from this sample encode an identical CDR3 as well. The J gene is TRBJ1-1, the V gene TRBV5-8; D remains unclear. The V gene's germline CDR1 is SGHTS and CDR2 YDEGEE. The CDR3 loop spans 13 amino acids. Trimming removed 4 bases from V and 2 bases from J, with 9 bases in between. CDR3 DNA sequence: TGTGCCAGCAGCGGACGGCTTAACACTGAAGCTTTCCTT. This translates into CASSGRLNTEAFL.

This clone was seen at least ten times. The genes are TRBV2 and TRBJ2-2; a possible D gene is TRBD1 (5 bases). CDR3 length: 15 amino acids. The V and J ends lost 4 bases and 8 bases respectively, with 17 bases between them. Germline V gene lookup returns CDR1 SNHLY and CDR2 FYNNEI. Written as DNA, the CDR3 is TGTGCCAGCAGTGCCGATATTAGGGGAACGGGGGAGCTGTTTTTT. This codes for CASSADIRGTGELFF.

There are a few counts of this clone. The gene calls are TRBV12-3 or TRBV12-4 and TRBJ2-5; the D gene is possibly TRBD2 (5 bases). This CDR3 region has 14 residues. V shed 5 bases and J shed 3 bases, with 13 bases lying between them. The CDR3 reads CASSRVGAEETQYF. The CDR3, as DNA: TGTGCCAGCAGTAGGGTTGGAGCGGAAGAGACCCAGTACTTC.

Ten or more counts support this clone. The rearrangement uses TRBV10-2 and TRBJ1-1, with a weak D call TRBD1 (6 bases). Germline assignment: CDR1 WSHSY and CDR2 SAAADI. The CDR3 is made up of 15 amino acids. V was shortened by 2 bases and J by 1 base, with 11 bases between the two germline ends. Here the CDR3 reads CASSEHRGGNTEAFF. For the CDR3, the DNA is TGCGCCAGCAGTGAGCACAGAGGGGGGAACACTGAAGCTTTCTTT.

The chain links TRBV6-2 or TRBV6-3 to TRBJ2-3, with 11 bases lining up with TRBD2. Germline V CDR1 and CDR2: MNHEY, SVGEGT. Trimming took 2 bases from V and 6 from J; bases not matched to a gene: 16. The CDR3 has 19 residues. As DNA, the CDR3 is TGTGCCAGCAGTTACGCAGGGATGCTAGCGGGAGGAGGGATGGATACGCAGTATTTT. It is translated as CASSYAGMLAGGGMDTQYF.